This TCR beta chain was found in a study of CD8 T cells in ankylosing spondylitis. Overall study results and limits: Characteristic, it appeared, of ankylosing spondylitis blood was a TCR beta motif of eight highly homologous variants. CD8+ by phenotype, disease-linked clones were relatively rare in peripheral blood. Disease-linked clones were reportedly significantly enriched in matched ankylosing spondylitis synovial fluid.

Making the TCR beta libraries involved quantitative 5'-RACE with molecular barcodes. Each CDR3 protein is one row after TCRdb ran MiXCR on the 5' RACE reads. The sample shows some 240,000 distinct CDR3 sequences, just under 7.5% of them seen only once. V lost 5 bases to trimming and J lost 4 bases, with 20 bases between them. Germline lookup yields CDR1 SGHTA and CDR2 FQGNSA. The CDR3 is made up of 16 amino acids. This clonotype was counted ten times or more. Antigen unknown. This clonotype was sampled from a male donor with ankylosing spondylitis. Sequencing input: blood, either unsorted or a sorted T cell fraction (not recorded which). The J gene is TRBJ1-1, the V gene TRBV7-2; TRBD1 is a possible D gene (5 bases). CDR3 coding DNA: TGTGCCAGCAGCACCGATCACGGCCTCGGGGGCACTGAAGCTTTCTTT. Its translation is CASSTDHGLGGTEAFF.